This T cell receptor (beta chain) comes out of a study of T-cell memory formation after mild COVID-19. Constant-segment-primed 5'RACE gave TCR alpha and TCR beta cDNA libraries with sample barcodes and UMIs. TCRdb called the 5' RACE reads again in MiXCR, with one record for every CDR3 protein. The data show about 240,000 distinct CDR3 sequences, over 8.5% seen once. Sequencing input: PBMCs or a T cell subset sorted from them (not recorded which). The receptor comes from a man between 18 and 29 years old who had mild COVID-19 (a few samples of this study predate the infection). Cell type and time point are not known.

The CDR3 nucleotides read TGTGCCACCAGTGACCGGGCCTCCTACGAGCAGTACTTC. Translated, it gives CATSDRASYEQYF. V and J are TRBV24-1 and TRBJ2-7; no clear D gene. The length of the CDR3 is 13 residues. Germline V gene lookup returns CDR1 KGHDR and CDR2 SFDVKD. Trimming cost V 4 bases and J 0 bases, with 6 bases left between them.